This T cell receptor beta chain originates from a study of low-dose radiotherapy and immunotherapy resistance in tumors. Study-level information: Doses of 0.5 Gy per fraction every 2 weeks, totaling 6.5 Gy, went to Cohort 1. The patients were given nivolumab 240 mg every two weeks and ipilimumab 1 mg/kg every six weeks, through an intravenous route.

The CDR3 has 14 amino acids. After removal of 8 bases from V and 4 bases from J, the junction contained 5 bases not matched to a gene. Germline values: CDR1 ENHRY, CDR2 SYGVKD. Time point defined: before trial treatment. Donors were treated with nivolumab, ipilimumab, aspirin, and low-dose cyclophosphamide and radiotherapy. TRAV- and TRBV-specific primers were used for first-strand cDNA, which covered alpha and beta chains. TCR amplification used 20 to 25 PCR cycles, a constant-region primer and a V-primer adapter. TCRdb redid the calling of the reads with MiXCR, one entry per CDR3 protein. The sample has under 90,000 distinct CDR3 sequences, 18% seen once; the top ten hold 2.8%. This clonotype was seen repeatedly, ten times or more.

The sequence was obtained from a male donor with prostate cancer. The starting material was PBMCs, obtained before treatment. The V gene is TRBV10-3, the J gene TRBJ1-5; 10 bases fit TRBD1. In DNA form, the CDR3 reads TGTGCCATCGGGACAGGGGATGGAAATCAGCCCCAGCATTTT. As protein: CAIGTGDGNQPQHF.